This T cell receptor beta chain was retrieved from a study of T cells in Graves' hyperthyroidism and ophthalmopathy. On the study more broadly: It was at initial diagnosis, before any treatment, that peripheral blood was collected. Study-wide points: Expanded thyroid clonotypes (above 0.001) were mostly also found in blood. Through a model of 13 V-J features, ophthalmopathy was separated from stable hyperthyroidism. Ophthalmopathy was predicted by the model a median of approximately 6.6 months ahead of onset.

RNA transcripts yielded amplified TCR beta CDR3 regions. A set of HTBI primers served as the primers for a first-round RT-PCR of the TCR CDR3. From the multiplex PCR reads, TCRdb called clonotypes with MiXCR, one entry per CDR3 protein. The repertoire holds hundreds of thousands of distinct CDR3 sequences, 12% to 15% seen once, with about 9.4% in the top ten. CDR1 is DFQATT and CDR2 is SNEGSKA in the germline V gene (reference sequence). The V and J ends lost 2 bases and 10 bases respectively, with 18 bases between them. The CDR3 has 15 residues. There are many counts of this clonotype. Antigen: not known.

The sequence was obtained from a woman aged 18-35 years with Graves' hyperthyroidism. This chain links TRBV20-1 with TRBJ1-6; D is perhaps TRBD1 (5 bases). Material for sequencing was blood. As DNA, the CDR3 is TGCAGTGCTAGATCCCTACAGGCCTCGGGGTCACCCCTCCACTTT. Translation gives CSARSLQASGSPLHF.